Listed below are T cell receptor beta chains from one sample, sequenced in a study of T cell repertoires in cytomegalovirus infection. TCRdb processed the reads anew with MiXCR; each CDR3 protein has one entry. The sample includes a few hundred thousand distinct CDR3 sequences, about a sixth of them seen just once. The sequenced sample was PBMCs. The source is a human donor in good health (CMV status not recorded). Some clones in this sample may be carry-over from other donors' samples. Both conserved end residues are part of each CDR3. A D gene is named only where the DNA matches it firmly. Rows give clone size only sometimes, using once, few, many, or a class for an expanded clone.

TRBJ2-5 | TRBV7-2 | many | NA | CASSLLGKQETQYF | TGTGCCAGCAGCTTGCTGGGCAAACAAGAGACCCAGTACTTC
TRBJ2-5 | TRBV15 | many | NA | CATSRVGETQYF | TGTGCCACCAGCAGAGTGGGAGAGACCCAGTACTTC
TRBJ1-5 | TRBV2 | NA | NA | CANSLPGRDQPQHF | TGTGCCAACAGCCTCCCAGGCAGGGATCAGCCCCAGCATTTT
TRBJ1-5 | TRBV28 | NA | NA | CASWTFNSNQPQHF | TGTGCCAGCTGGACATTCAATAGCAATCAGCCCCAGCATTTT
TRBJ1-6 | TRBV6-6 | many | NA | CASSYSGPYNSPLHF | TGTGCCAGCAGTTACTCGGGACCGTATAATTCACCCCTCCACTTT
TRBJ2-3 | TRBV20-1 | few | TRBD1 | CSAEDRGSLGDTQYF | TGCAGTGCCGAGGACAGGGGATCGCTAGGAGATACGCAGTATTTT
TRBJ2-3 | TRBV6-1 | few | NA | CASSPNILAWDGVGTQYF | TGTGCCAGCAGTCCTAATATTTTAGCGTGGGATGGGGTGGGTACGCAGTATTTT
TRBJ1-5 | TRBV7-6 | many | NA | CASSLLSSNQPQHF | TGTGCCAGCAGCTTACTGAGTAGCAATCAGCCCCAGCATTTT
TRBJ2-1 | TRBV7-2 | many | TRBD1 | CASRASGQYNEQFF | TGTGCCAGCAGAGCATCGGGACAGTACAATGAGCAGTTCTTC
TRBJ2-7 | TRBV10-3 | few | NA | CAISELFGDKYF | TGTGCCATCAGTGAGTTATTCGGGGATAAGTACTTC
TRBJ2-1 | TRBV7-2 | NA | TRBD1 | CASSSTRPGQGARNEQFF | TGTGCCAGCAGCTCGACGAGACCGGGACAGGGGGCTAGGAATGAGCAGTTCTTC
TRBJ1-1 | TRBV7-2 | NA | NA | CASSLIGRSVEAFF | TGTGCCAGCAGCTTAATTGGACGGAGCGTTGAAGCTTTCTTT
TRBJ1-2 | TRBV20-1 | NA | TRBD1 | CSALDRRRNGYTF | TGCAGTGCCCTGGACAGGCGAAGAAACGGCTACACCTTC
TRBJ1-3 | TRBV7-6 | many | NA | CASSPGPGNSGNTIYF | TGTGCCAGCAGCCCGGGGCCAGGGAACTCTGGAAACACCATATATTTT
TRBJ1-2 | TRBV4-3 | NA | NA | CASSQDLGQGYGYTF | TGCGCCAGCAGCCAAGATCTCGGCCAGGGCTATGGCTACACCTTC
TRBJ2-7 | TRBV6-1 | many | NA | CASSPSLLRTDPEQYF | TGTGCCAGCAGTCCCTCACTTTTACGTACAGACCCCGAGCAGTACTTC
TRBJ1-1 | TRBV7-2 | many | TRBD1 | CASSLRRDRVTLFF | TGTGCCAGCAGCTTACGAAGGGACAGGGTTACCTTATTCTTT
TRBJ2-5 | TRBV7-9 | few | NA | CASSLELNQETQYF | TGTGCCAGCAGCTTAGAATTAAACCAGGAGACCCAGTACTTC
TRBJ1-6 | TRBV7-2 | many | NA | CASSFGQYNSPLHF | TGTGCCAGCAGCTTCGGGCAGTATAATTCACCCCTCCACTTT
TRBJ1-5 | TRBV18 | NA | TRBD1 | CASSPNDRGGNQPQHF | TGTGCCAGCTCACCAAACGACAGGGGTGGCAATCAGCCCCAGCATTTT
TRBJ2-7 | TRBV12-3/TRBV12-4 | few | NA | CASSPRGVGYEQYF | TGTGCCAGCAGTCCCCGCGGGGTCGGCTACGAGCAGTACTTC
TRBJ1-1 | TRBV19 | few | NA | CATQPTVTEAFF | TGTGCCACTCAGCCGACGGTAACTGAAGCTTTCTTT
TRBJ2-5 | TRBV5-4 | NA | NA | CASSLYGMGQETQYF | TGTGCCAGCAGCTTGTACGGGATGGGACAAGAGACCCAGTACTTC
TRBJ2-5 | TRBV6-5 | many | TRBD2 | CASSYSILRTRRQTQYF | TGTGCCAGCAGTTACTCGATTCTCAGGACTAGGAGGCAGACCCAGTACTTC
TRBJ2-1 | TRBV6-6 | once | TRBD1 | CASSYFEGAGYNEQFF | TGTGCCAGCAGTTACTTCGAGGGGGCAGGCTACAATGAGCAGTTCTTC
TRBJ1-5 | TRBV5-1 | NA | NA | CASSPGSGDQPQHF | TGCGCCAGCAGCCCCGGGTCTGGTGATCAGCCCCAGCATTTT
TRBJ1-2 | TRBV3-1 | NA | NA | CASSPTRGDGYTF | TGTGCCAGCAGCCCCACCAGGGGCGATGGCTACACCTTC
TRBJ1-5 | TRBV7-2 | many | NA | CASSRWPGLNQPQHF | TGTGCCAGCAGCCGTTGGCCAGGCCTCAATCAGCCCCAGCATTTT
TRBJ1-6 | TRBV6-6 | few | NA | CASRYGKSPLHF | TGTGCCAGCAGATACGGGAAGTCACCCCTCCACTTT
TRBJ2-3 | TRBV9 | NA | NA | CASSATFADTQYF | TGTGCCAGCAGCGCTACATTTGCAGATACGCAGTATTTT
TRBJ2-3 | TRBV7-2 | few | NA | CASSSGLQRTDTQYF | TGTGCCAGCAGCTCGGGCCTCCAGCGCACAGATACGCAGTATTTT